This T cell receptor beta chain derives from a study of PD-L1 blockade in urothelial cancer. On the study more broadly: Blood was evaluated 3 weeks (second dose) and 6 weeks after therapy began.

Notes on this clone: The antigen is undetermined.

Germline V gene data show CDR1 as SGHRS and CDR2 as YFSETQ. This CDR3 is built from 12 residues. With V trimmed by 5 bases and J by 2 bases, 1 base remained unmatched. Notes on the study in general: Durable-benefit patients had greater expansion of tumor-associated blood clones at 3 weeks.

Libraries were prepared by immunoSEQ multiplex PCR; TCRdb keeps only in-frame clonotypes and omits some of them. Of about 45,000 clones detected, around 80% appear once; the ten largest clones hold roughly an eighth. The time point is: peripheral blood 6 weeks after treatment start. Disease in patients was locally advanced or metastatic urothelial carcinoma. Between 1 and 8 samples, pretreatment and on-treatment, were given by each patient. The sequence was collected from a man in his 60s with urothelial cancer. Sequencing used PBMCs, obtained around atezolizumab (anti-PD-L1) treatment. The chain combines TRBV5-1 with TRBJ2-7, with 7 bases that match TRBD1. The CDR3 bases are TGCGCCAGCAGTACAGGGGCCTACGAGCAGTACTTC. It encodes CASSTGAYEQYF.